A single sample is the source of the 4 T cell receptor beta chains below, sequenced in a study of Graves' ophthalmopathy and Graves' hyperthyroidism. The sequenced template was RNA, covering the TCR beta CDR3 region. In the first round, RT-PCR was carried out with HTBI primers, and a multiplex PCR formed the second round. Using its own MiXCR run on the multiplex PCR reads, TCRdb lists one record per CDR3 protein. The sample has 500,000 to 600,000 distinct CDR3 sequences, under 45% seen once. The material sequenced was peripheral blood or thyroid tissue (not recorded which). The receptors derive from an adult man with Graves' hyperthyroidism.

This clonotype has ten or more counts. The J gene is TRBJ1-1, the V gene TRBV11-3; tentatively, D is TRBD1 (5 bases). This CDR3 is 14 amino acids long. Per germline, CDR1 SGHNT and CDR2 YENEEA. Trimming pared 3 bases from V and 3 bases from J, leaving 11 bases between. The CDR3 nucleotides are TGTGCCAGCAGCTTCAGGGTGGGGGACACTGAAGCTTTCTTT. As protein: CASSFRVGDTEAFF.

The chain carries TRBV7-9 and TRBJ2-1; a possible D gene is TRBD2 (6 bases). CDR3 length: 14 amino acids. In germline, CDR1 is SEHNR, CDR2 FQNEAQ (reference sequence). V lost 6 bases and J lost 6, with 15 bases in between. CDR3 loop: CASSPSALGNEQFF. Here the CDR3 DNA reads TGTGCCAGCAGTCCTAGCGCCCTGGGCAATGAGCAGTTCTTC.

The table lists this clonotype with many counts. This rearrangement joins TRBV12-3 or TRBV12-4 to TRBJ1-2, with 8 bases identical to TRBD1. After removal of 5 bases from V and 8 bases from J, the junction contained 4 bases not matched to a gene. The CDR3 runs 12 residues. CDR3 DNA sequence: TGTGCCAGCAGTCGCGACAGGGGCGGCTACACCTTC. Residues: CASSRDRGGYTF.

This clonotype occurred a few times. The V gene is TRBV5-6, the J gene TRBJ2-1, with 7 bases identical to TRBD1. The CDR3 length is 17 residues. V was clipped by 1 base and J by 4 bases; unmatched bases: 11. The germline V gene encodes CDR1 SGHDT and CDR2 YYEEEE. CDR3 nucleotides: TGTGCCAGCAGCTTGTTGTACGAGGGGGCGAGATACAATGAGCAGTTCTTC. Translated: CASSLLYEGARYNEQFF.